This T cell receptor (beta chain) was captured in a study of naive and memory T cell subsets. Many counts were recorded for this clonotype. Overnight CMV lysate stimulation of fresh PBMCs defined donor CMV status by CD4+ IFNgamma. Two oligonucleotides, mixed equimolar, formed the beta constant-region primer covering TRBC1 and TRBC2. MiXCR, run by TCRdb on the UMI-ligation and nested PCR reads, gives a single entry per CDR3 protein. The sample carries roughly 98,000 distinct CDR3 sequences, about 7% recorded once. The length of the CDR3 is 15 residues. The V segment lost 3 bases and the J segment 5 bases; nucleotides outside the gene matches: 5.

Sequencing input: central memory CD4+ T cells from blood. The rearrangement uses TRBV12-3 or TRBV12-4 and TRBJ2-1; TRBD2 agrees at 9 bases. The TCR originated in a human donor in good health. The CDR3 loop reads CASSFSTSGNNEQFF. DNA for the CDR3: TGTGCCAGCAGTTTCTCGACTAGCGGCAACAATGAGCAGTTCTTC.